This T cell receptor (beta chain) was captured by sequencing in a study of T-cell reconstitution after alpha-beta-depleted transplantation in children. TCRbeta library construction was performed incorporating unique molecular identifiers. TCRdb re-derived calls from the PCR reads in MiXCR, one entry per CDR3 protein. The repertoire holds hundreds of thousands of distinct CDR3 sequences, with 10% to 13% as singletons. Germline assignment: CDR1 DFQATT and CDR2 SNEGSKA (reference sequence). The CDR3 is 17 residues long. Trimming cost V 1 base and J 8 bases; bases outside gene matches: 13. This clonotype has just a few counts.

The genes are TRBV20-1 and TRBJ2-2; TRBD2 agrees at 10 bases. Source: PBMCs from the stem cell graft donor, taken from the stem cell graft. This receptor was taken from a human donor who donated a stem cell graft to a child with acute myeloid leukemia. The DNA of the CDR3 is TGCAGTGCTAGAGGGGCTAGCGGGAGTCGGTCGACAGGGGAGCTGTTTTTT. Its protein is CSARGASGSRSTGELFF.